Following are 28 T cell receptor beta chains from one sample sequenced in a study of OX40 agonist ivuxolimab in advanced cancers. This table comes from immunoSEQ multiplex PCR, and its TCRdb copy is limited to in-frame clones, with some not included. Of about 58,000 clones in the sample, over 80% were seen once. Specimen: CD4+ or CD8+ T cells sorted from blood, collected in a trial of the OX40 agonist ivuxolimab. These receptors all come from an adult with an advanced solid tumor such as melanoma, head and neck, liver or kidney cancer.

This clone was seen only a few times. This sequence joins TRBV25-1 and TRBJ2-3; no definite D call. The V end lost 4 bases, the J end lost 1 base, and 9 bases lay between the germline ends. Germline V lookup: CDR1 MGHDK, CDR2 SYGVNS. The CDR3 runs 14 residues. The CDR3 DNA sequence: TGTGCCAGCAGTGTGGAAGGAGGCACAGATACGCAGTATTTT. It yields the protein CASSVEGGTDTQYF.

This chain connects TRBV28 to TRBJ2-7; D might be TRBD2 (5 bases). The CDR3 runs 11 residues. V lost 2 bases and J 7 bases, leaving 6 bases between the germline ends. In germline, CDR1 is MDHEN, CDR2 SYDVKM. This CDR3 is CASSLRGEQYF. CDR3 in DNA: TGTGCCAGCAGTTTAAGAGGGGAGCAGTACTTC.

The chain couples TRBV6-4 to TRBJ2-3; 11 bases fit TRBD2. The ends lost 3 bases at V and 7 bases at J; junction bases unmatched: 3. The CDR3 runs to 14 residues. The germline V gene has CDR1 MRHNA and CDR2 SNTAGT. CDR3 residues: CASSELAGAHTQYF. The CDR3 nucleotides are TGTGCCAGCAGTGAACTAGCGGGGGCTCATACGCAGTATTTT.

This clone was seen only a few times. The V gene is TRBV7-8, the J gene TRBJ2-7, with a possible D match to TRBD2 (7 bases). The germline V and J ends were trimmed by 4 bases and 0 bases, with 16 bases remaining between them. CDR3 size: 16 residues. Germline loops: CDR1 SGHVS, CDR2 FQNEAQ. CDR3 sequence reads: CASSSRRGGSSYEQYF. The CDR3 DNA reads TGTGCCAGCAGCTCCCGAAGGGGGGGTAGCTCCTACGAGCAGTACTTC.

The V call is TRBV7-9, the J call TRBJ1-2; D ambiguous. V was clipped by 3 bases and J by 6 bases, with 14 bases between them. The CDR3 is made up of 14 amino acids. Germline V CDR1 and CDR2: SEHNR, FQNEAQ (reference sequence). The CDR3 DNA follows: TGTGCCAGCAGCTTTAACCTCCGAAGGGATGGCTACACCTTC. This codes for CASSFNLRRDGYTF.

The chain joins TRBV18 to TRBJ1-6; no clear D gene. The V and J ends lost 0 bases and 7 bases respectively, with 16 bases between them. CDR3 length equals 17 residues. CDR1 and CDR2 (germline): KGHSH, LQKENI. The CDR3 DNA is TGTGCCAGCTCACCACCGAGAGTGGGCAGGATGAATTCACCCCTCCACTTT. Translating gives CASSPPRVGRMNSPLHF.

This clone was seen a single time. CDR3 bases: TGTGCCAGCAGTTACCGGGGGGTACCAAATGAAAAACTGTTTTTT. Encoded protein: CASSYRGVPNEKLFF. The chain carries TRBV6-5 and TRBJ1-4, with a possible D match to TRBD1 (5 bases). With 2 bases removed from V and 5 bases from J, the gap between germline ends came to 12 bases. The CDR3 runs to 15 residues. Germline V lookup: CDR1 MNHEY, CDR2 SVGAGI.

The chain has TRBV7-2 and TRBJ2-7, with 7 bases identical to TRBD1. V was clipped by 5 bases and J by 4 bases; unmatched bases: 11. The CDR3 contains 15 residues. Looked up from germline, CDR1 is SGHTA and CDR2 is FQGNSA. CDR3 in amino acids: CASSTYRDSRYEQYF. CDR3 nucleotides: TGTGCCAGCAGCACCTACCGGGACAGTAGGTACGAGCAGTACTTC.

The genes are TRBV10-3 and TRBJ1-5; D is perhaps TRBD1 (6 bases). The CDR3 spans 15 residues. Germline V gene lookup returns CDR1 ENHRY and CDR2 SYGVKD. V was clipped by 7 bases and J by 2 bases, with 15 bases between them. The CDR3 loop reads CAIKGAGDGNQPQHF. In nucleotides, the CDR3 is TGTGCCATCAAGGGAGCAGGGGACGGCAATCAGCCCCAGCATTTT.

The V call is TRBV4-1, the J call TRBJ2-2; D could derive from TRBD1 or TRBD2 (6 bases each). The CDR3 is made up of 16 amino acids. Between the trimmed V and J ends, which lost 4 bases and 0 bases, there was a span of 12 bases. Per germline, CDR1 MGHRA and CDR2 YSYEKL. In DNA, the CDR3 is TGCGCCAGCAGCCCCACGGGGGCATCGAACACCGGGGAGCTGTTTTTT. Translated: CASSPTGASNTGELFF.

This clone was seen once. CDR3 region: CASSLGTYNEQFF. The CDR3 DNA sequence: TGTGCCAGCAGCTTAGGGACCTACAATGAGCAGTTCTTC. The V gene is TRBV7-9, the J gene TRBJ2-1; D call uncertain. V gave up 1 base and J gave up 2 bases, with 3 bases separating them. CDR1 SEHNR and CDR2 FQNEAQ come from the germline V gene (reference sequence). The CDR3 contains 13 residues.

V and J are TRBV7-3 and TRBJ2-2; D unclear. Germline loops: CDR1 SGHTA, CDR2 FQGTGA. The V and J ends lost 1 base and 5 bases respectively, with 5 bases between them. This CDR3 contains 13 residues. The CDR3 protein is CASSLMSTGELFF. CDR3 bases: TGTGCCAGCAGCTTAATGAGTACCGGGGAGCTGTTTTTT.

This CDR3 reads CASSRGQTTQYF. The CDR3 DNA reads TGCGCCAGCAGCCGGGGGCAGACTACGCAGTATTTT. V gene TRBV4-3 combines with J gene TRBJ2-3, with D tentatively TRBD1 (6 bases). Trimming took 4 bases from V and 8 from J, leaving 10 bases between them. This CDR3 region has 12 residues. Germline loops: CDR1 LGHNA, CDR2 YSLEER.

On this clone itself: Other DNA sequences in this specimen translate into the identical CDR3. The gene calls are TRBV19 and TRBJ1-5, with a tentative D call TRBD1 (6 bases). The CDR3 runs to 16 residues. CDR1 and CDR2 (germline): LNHDA, SQIVND (reference sequence). V lost 5 bases and J 2 bases, leaving 16 bases between the germline ends. DNA for the CDR3: TGTGCCAGTAGTCTACTACAGGGTTGGGGCAATCAGCCCCAGCATTTT. This gives the protein CASSLLQGWGNQPQHF.

J is TRBJ2-7 and V is TRBV7-9; D possibly matches TRBD1 or TRBD2 (5 bases each). The ends were cut back, 4 bases at V and 3 bases at J, with 13 bases in the middle. The CDR3 covers 14 residues. Germline assignment: CDR1 SEHNR and CDR2 FQNEAQ (reference sequence). The CDR3 region is CASSSGTNDYEQYF. Written as DNA, the CDR3 is TGTGCCAGCAGCTCCGGGACGAACGACTACGAGCAGTACTTC.

The chain employs TRBV11-3 and TRBJ2-1, with a tentative D call TRBD1 (5 bases). This CDR3 comprises 12 residues. V was cut by 4 bases and J by 4 bases, with 5 bases left in between. From germline, CDR1 is SGHNT and CDR2 YENEEA. Here the CDR3 reads CASSSGYNEQFF. The CDR3 DNA is TGTGCCAGCAGCTCAGGGTACAATGAGCAGTTCTTC.

This clone appeared once. This sequence joins TRBV28 and TRBJ2-7, with D possibly called TRBD1 or TRBD2 (5 bases each). Deletions cut 3 bases from V and 1 base from J, with 13 bases between. The CDR3 loop spans 15 amino acids. Germline CDR1 MDHEN, CDR2 SYDVKM. CDR3 in DNA: TGTGCCAGCAGTTTTGGGGGACGCTGGTCCTACGAGCAGTACTTC. Amino acids: CASSFGGRWSYEQYF.

The chain is built from TRBV5-1 and TRBJ1-2; 7 bases fit TRBD1. The V and J ends lost 4 bases and 2 bases, in that order; junction bases with no gene match: 2. Germline CDR1 reads SGHRS; CDR2 reads YFSETQ. The CDR3 is made up of 13 amino acids. The CDR3 reads CASSDRANYGYTF. Here the CDR3 DNA reads TGCGCCAGCAGCGACAGGGCCAACTATGGCTACACCTTC.

The chain recombines TRBV11-2 with TRBJ1-1; weak D call: TRBD1 (5 bases). Trimming removed 4 bases at V and 6 bases at J, with 15 bases between. Germline lookup yields CDR1 SGHAT and CDR2 FQNNGV. The CDR3 covers 14 residues. The CDR3 bases are TGTGCCAGCAGCTCCCTGGGGGGATCGGCTGAAGCTTTCTTT. Its protein product is CASSSLGGSAEAFF.

The chain joins TRBV7-9 to TRBJ2-7; D gene unclear. The V end lost 3 bases, the J end lost 12 bases, and 18 bases lay between the germline ends. The germline V gene has CDR1 SEHNR and CDR2 FQNEAQ (reference sequence). This CDR3 contains 13 residues. The CDR3: CASSFRQVRPGYF. DNA of the CDR3: TGTGCCAGCAGCTTCAGGCAGGTTAGACCTGGGTACTTC.

This chain links TRBV7-8 with TRBJ1-1; D gene uncertain. Between the trimmed V and J ends, which lost 2 bases and 0 bases, there was a span of 7 bases. There are 14 residues in the CDR3. CDR1 is SGHVS, CDR2 FQNEAQ, per germline. CDR3 nucleotides: TGTGCCAGCAGCTTACGCGGTTTGAACACTGAAGCTTTCTTT. This codes for CASSLRGLNTEAFF.

This clone was observed a few times. The chain links TRBV7-6 to TRBJ1-1, with D unresolved. V was trimmed by 5 bases and J by 5 bases, leaving 12 bases between them. Germline-derived CDR1 and CDR2 are SGHVS and FNYEAQ. The CDR3 length is 13 residues. The CDR3 bases are TGTGCCAGCAGCACCCAAGGAGGGACTGAAGCTTTCTTT. Amino acid sequence: CASSTQGGTEAFF.

The chain links TRBV28 to TRBJ1-5; D is perhaps TRBD1 (5 bases). V lost 7 bases and J lost 6, with 10 bases in between. The CDR3 consists of 12 residues. Germline assignment: CDR1 MDHEN and CDR2 SYDVKM. The CDR3 DNA sequence: TGTGCCAGCACGAGAGGGGTTCAGCCCCAGCATTTT. This codes for CASTRGVQPQHF.

The V gene is TRBV5-4, the J gene TRBJ2-3, with D possibly matching TRBD2 (6 bases). The germline V gene encodes CDR1 SGHNT and CDR2 YYREEE (reference sequence). The CDR3 is made up of 15 amino acids. Trimming removed 3 bases at V and 0 bases at J, with 11 bases between. The CDR3 sequence is CASSSPGLSTDTQYF. CDR3 nucleotide sequence: TGTGCCAGCAGCTCTCCGGGACTCAGCACAGATACGCAGTATTTT. The complete variable domain, with remaining parts taken from reference TRBV5-4 and TRBJ2-3, reads ETGVTQSPTHLIKTRGQQVTLRCSSQSGHNTVSWYQQALGQGPQFIFQYYREEENGRGNFPPRFSGLQFPNYSSELNVNALELDDSALYLCASSSPGLSTDTQYFGPGTRLTVL.

This clone appeared a single time. This sequence joins TRBV4-2 and TRBJ2-5; D is unresolved. The germline gives CDR1 LGHNA, CDR2 YNFKEQ. The CDR3 has 13 residues. V lost 1 base to trimming and J lost 2 bases, with 5 bases between them. CDR3 coding DNA: TGTGCCAGCAGCCAAGGTCGACAAGAGACCCAGTACTTC. It encodes CASSQGRQETQYF.

V gene TRBV28 combines with J gene TRBJ1-6, with unresolved D. Germline lookup yields CDR1 MDHEN and CDR2 SYDVKM. V was clipped by 7 bases and J by 0 bases, with 10 bases between them. This CDR3 has 15 amino acids. As DNA, the CDR3 is TGTGCCAGCAAGTGGGTTAGCTCCTATAATTCACCCCTCCACTTT. Protein: CASKWVSSYNSPLHF.

This clone was seen a few times. The rearrangement links TRBV10-3 to TRBJ2-2; D ambiguous. Trimming shortened V by 6 bases and J by 4 bases, and 3 bases separated the two germline ends. CDR1 is ENHRY and CDR2 is SYGVKD in the germline V gene. The CDR3 has 11 residues. In nucleotides, the CDR3 is TGTGCCATCAGGAGCACCGGGGAGCTGTTTTTT. Translating it yields CAIRSTGELFF.

The genes are TRBV6-6 and TRBJ1-3; 8 nucleotides line up with TRBD1. With V trimmed by 2 bases and J by 6 bases, 6 bases remained unmatched. Germline V lookup: CDR1 MNHNY, CDR2 SVGAGI (reference sequence). The CDR3 runs to 15 residues. CDR3 in amino acids: CASSYGSGGENTIYF. The DNA of the CDR3 is TGTGCCAGCAGTTACGGGTCAGGGGGCGAAAACACCATATATTTT.